The 7 T cell receptor beta chains presented below share a single source sample, sequenced in a study of cytotoxic CD8 clonotypes in ibrutinib-treated CLL. Here immunoSEQ multiplex PCR was the method, and the copy in TCRdb shows in-frame clones only, minus some. The sample has approximately 150,000 clones, approximately 80% seen once. Sample: PBMCs, taken after 24 months of ibrutinib treatment. These receptors were obtained from a human donor with chronic lymphocytic leukemia.

This rearrangement joins TRBV5-1 to TRBJ1-3; 8 bases are shared with TRBD1. Unmatched junction bases numbered 9, after V lost 1 base and J lost 3 bases. In germline, CDR1 is SGHRS, CDR2 YFSETQ. This CDR3 is 17 amino acids long. In DNA form, the CDR3 reads TGCGCCAGCAGCTTGAGAACAGGGGGAGCGGTTGGAAACACCATATATTTT. Translating it yields CASSLRTGGAVGNTIYF.

This CDR3 is CASSLDDRTYGYTF. For the CDR3, the DNA is TGTGCCAGCAGCTTAGATGACAGAACCTATGGCTACACCTTC. The chain recombines TRBV7-9 with TRBJ1-2; tentative D call: TRBD1 (5 bases). CDR3 length: 14 residues. The germline V gene has CDR1 SEHNR and CDR2 FQNEAQ (reference sequence). The ends were cut back, 1 base at V and 4 bases at J, with 10 bases in the middle.

The V gene is TRBV21-1, the J gene TRBJ2-7; the table gives TRBD1 as D, unverified against the DNA. TRBV21-1 is recorded as a pseudogene. This CDR3 is built from 14 residues. CDR3 protein: CASTSGTASYEQYF. The CDR3 region has the DNA TGTGCCAGCACCTCAGGGACAGCGTCCTACGAGCAGTACTTC.

The DNA for the CDR3 is TGCGCCAGCAGCTTTTACGAAGGAGATAACTATGGCTACACCTTC. Translating it yields CASSFYEGDNYGYTF. The V and J genes are TRBV5-1 and TRBJ1-2; D gene uncertain. The germline V gene has CDR1 SGHRS and CDR2 YFSETQ. Trimming stripped 2 bases from V and 1 base from J, with 12 bases between. This CDR3 has 15 amino acids.

This chain uses TRBV19 with TRBJ1-1, with D uncertain. Per germline, CDR1 LNHDA and CDR2 SQIVND (reference sequence). The CDR3 has 13 amino acids. V was pared by 5 bases and J by 0 bases, with 7 bases between. CDR3 region: CASSQALNTEAFF. CDR3 DNA: TGTGCCAGTAGTCAGGCCTTGAACACTGAAGCTTTCTTT.

This sequence joins TRBV28 and TRBJ1-2; the D gene is possibly TRBD1 (6 bases). The CDR3 is 14 amino acids. Trimming removed 7 bases at V and 3 bases at J, with 15 bases between. Germline-derived CDR1 and CDR2 are MDHEN and SYDVKM. The CDR3 region is CASTLGGLDYGYTF. CDR3 bases: TGTGCCAGCACCCTCGGGGGCCTTGACTATGGCTACACCTTC.

Notes on this clone: Relative to the germline gene, one junction end is altered; a read error may explain this. The chain couples TRBV7-7 to TRBJ2-5, with D possibly matching TRBD1 (5 bases). Germline V gene sequence: CDR1 SSHAT, CDR2 FNYEAQ (reference sequence). The CDR3 loop spans 14 amino acids. CDR3 nucleotides: TGTGCTAGCAGCTCTACAGGTCTCCAAGAGACCCAGTACTTC. It codes for CASSSTGLQETQYF.